Below are 2 T cell receptor beta chains sequenced from a single sample in a study of Ad26.COV2.S vaccination and SARS-CoV-2 variants. Sequencing used immunoSEQ multiplex PCR; TCRdb keeps in-frame clones, though not all of them. The repertoire consists of some 400,000 clones, with approximately 91% occurring once and the leading ten covering approximately 1.9%. Treatment described: roughly 18 received Ad26.COV2.S at low or high dose, single or two shots; 5 received placebo; per-sample allocation not given. Sampling occurred on day 63 after the first vaccine or placebo injection. The specimen was peripheral blood, collected in a trial of Ad26.COV2.S vaccine versus placebo. The receptors here all came from a person aged 18-60 years who received the Ad26.COV2.S COVID-19 vaccine or a placebo.

The chain employs TRBV6-6 and TRBJ1-1, with D tentatively TRBD1 (5 bases). Germline loops: CDR1 MNHNY, CDR2 SVGAGI (reference sequence). Deletions cut 2 bases from V and 10 bases from J, with 8 bases between. The CDR3 is 11 amino acids. CDR3 region: CASSYGQGAFF. CDR3 in DNA: TGTGCCAGCAGTTACGGCCAGGGAGCTTTCTTT.

The chain carries TRBV30 and TRBJ2-1; 10 nucleotides align to TRBD1. In germline, CDR1 is GTSNPN, CDR2 SVGIG (reference sequence). The ends lost 7 bases at V and 8 bases at J; junction bases unmatched: 8. The CDR3 consists of 13 residues. The CDR3 DNA reads as TGTGCCTCAACCGGGACAGGGGCCGATGAGCAGTTCTTC. It encodes CASTGTGADEQFF.